This T cell receptor beta chain was documented in a study of cytomegalovirus exposure and HLA in healthy donors. At the time of sampling, donors were nominally healthy, though unrecorded immune exposures were likely. The length of the CDR3 is 16 residues. From germline, CDR1 is SGHVS and CDR2 FQNEAQ. V was pared by 4 bases and J by 5 bases, with 20 bases between. PCR used 60 Vbeta primers and 13 Jbeta primers. Assay: immunoSEQ multiplex PCR; the TCRdb copy retains only in-frame clones and omits some. The repertoire holds 120,000 or so clones, more than 65% seen once, with 1.5% in the top ten. This clonotype was sampled from a woman aged 18-35 years in good health and CMV-seronegative. The sample was PBMCs. The chain combines TRBV7-8 with TRBJ2-5; D possibly corresponds to TRBD1 (6 bases). In DNA form, the CDR3 reads TGTGCCAGCAGCTCACAGACAACAGGGCAGCGGGAGACCCAGTACTTC. As protein: CASSSQTTGQRETQYF.